Listed here are 22 T cell receptor beta chains from one sample, sequenced in a study of blood T cell repertoires in COVID-19. Sequencing used immunoSEQ multiplex PCR; TCRdb keeps in-frame clones, though not all of them. The repertoire holds some 150,000 clones, roughly 86% seen once, with about 3.5% in the top ten. Sequenced sample: peripheral blood. These receptors all come from a man in his 70s with acute or convalescent COVID-19.

A word on this clone: The same CDR3 is also encoded by other DNA sequences in this sample. The chain carries TRBV5-4 and TRBJ2-1, with D perhaps TRBD2 (5 bases). CDR1 and CDR2 from the germline V gene are SGHNT and YYREEE (reference sequence). This CDR3 region has 11 residues. Trimming shortened V by 4 bases and J by 10 bases, and 9 bases separated the two germline ends. The CDR3 loop is CASSLRGEQFF. In nucleotides, the CDR3 is TGTGCCAGCAGCCTCCGCGGGGAGCAGTTCTTC.

The chain uses TRBV13 and TRBJ2-1, with D tentatively TRBD2 (5 bases). V was cut by 5 bases and J by 2 bases, with 16 bases left in between. The CDR3 has 16 amino acids. The germline V gene encodes CDR1 PRHDT and CDR2 FYEKMQ (reference sequence). CDR3 in DNA: TGTGCCAGCAGCGAAAGGGTGGGAGAAACCTACAATGAGCAGTTCTTC. Translating gives CASSERVGETYNEQFF. Full variable domain (missing parts from reference TRBV13 and TRBJ2-1): AAGVIQSPRHLIKEKRETATLKCYPIPRHDTVYWYQQGPGQDPQFLISFYEKMQSDKGSIPDRFSAQQFSDYHSELNMSSLELGDSALYFCASSERVGETYNEQFFGPGTRLTVL.

This chain's CDR3 is CASSQDAGYIYEQYF. The CDR3, as DNA: TGTGCCAGCAGCCAAGATGCGGGCTACATCTACGAGCAGTACTTC. The V call is TRBV3-1 (or the pseudogene TRBV3-2), the J call TRBJ2-7, with D perhaps TRBD2 (5 bases). Germline CDR1 reads LGHDT; CDR2 reads YNNKEL (reference sequence). The CDR3 spans 15 residues. The ends were cut back, 0 bases at V and 3 bases at J, with 12 bases in the middle.

The rearrangement joins TRBV14 to TRBJ2-4; the match to TRBD1 covers 7 bases. Trimming at V came to 5 bases and at J to 4 bases, leaving 2 bases not matched to a gene. CDR3 length: 13 amino acids. Germline CDR1 reads SGHDN; CDR2 reads FVKESK. CDR3: CASSTGEKNIQYF. DNA of the CDR3: TGTGCCAGCAGCACAGGGGAGAAAAACATTCAGTACTTC.

The CDR3 bases are TGTGCCAGCAGCGAGAATGCAACTAATGAAAAACTGTTTTTT. This encodes CASSENATNEKLFF. The chain has TRBV3-1 (or the pseudogene TRBV3-2) and TRBJ1-4; D is uncertain. The germline V gene encodes CDR1 LGHDT and CDR2 YNNKEL (reference sequence). Trimming stripped 5 bases from V and 0 bases from J, with 7 bases between. The CDR3 contains 14 residues.

This clone showed up just a few times. V gene TRBV5-1 combines with J gene TRBJ1-2; 9 bases map to TRBD1. Germline-derived CDR1 and CDR2 are SGHRS and YFSETQ. Trimming at V came to 3 bases and at J to 8 bases, leaving 8 bases not matched to a gene. This CDR3 contains 14 residues. The CDR3 DNA follows: TGCGCCAGCAGCTCTGCGACAGGGGGGTTAGGCTACACCTTC. Residues: CASSSATGGLGYTF.

The rearrangement uses TRBV7-2 and TRBJ2-5; D possibly corresponds to TRBD2 (5 bases). This CDR3 contains 14 residues. Germline CDR1 is SGHTA and CDR2 is FQGNSA. V lost 1 base to trimming and J lost 9 bases, with 15 bases between them. The CDR3 bases are TGTGCCAGCAGCTTAGTTGTCCTGACCGGGGCCCAGTACTTC. As protein: CASSLVVLTGAQYF.

The V and J genes are TRBV6-5 and TRBJ1-6; D unclear. Germline values: CDR1 MNHEY, CDR2 SVGAGI. The length of the CDR3 is 14 residues. Trimming stripped 5 bases from V and 5 bases from J, with 10 bases between. CDR3 in amino acids: CASSPPRHNSPLHF. The CDR3 DNA is TGTGCCAGCAGTCCCCCTCGTCATAATTCACCCCTCCACTTT.

The J gene is TRBJ1-5, the V gene TRBV7-9; TRBD1 aligns across 9 bases. Looked up from germline, CDR1 is SEHNR and CDR2 is FQNEAQ (reference sequence). V lost 9 bases, J lost 6 bases, and 6 bases stayed unmatched. This CDR3 has 13 residues. The DNA for the CDR3 is TGTGCCAGGAGAACAGGGGGCACTCAGCCCCAGCATTTT. Amino acid sequence: CARRTGGTQPQHF.

The gene calls are TRBV19 and TRBJ1-5; TRBD1 might be the D (5 bases). The germline V gene encodes CDR1 LNHDA and CDR2 SQIVND (reference sequence). The germline V and J ends were trimmed by 0 bases and 2 bases, with 8 bases remaining between them. The CDR3 runs 15 residues. CDR3 in amino acids: CASSIEDNRNQPQHF. CDR3 nucleotides: TGTGCCAGTAGTATAGAGGACAATCGCAATCAGCCCCAGCATTTT. Looking up the rest from reference TRBV19 and TRBJ1-5 gives the full variable domain: DGGITQSPKYLFRKEGQNVTLSCEQNLNHDAMYWYRQDPGQGLRLIYYSQIVNDFQKGDIAEGYSVSREKKESFPLTVTSAQKNPTAFYLCASSIEDNRNQPQHFGDGTRLSIL.

This clone is a singleton in its sample. V gene TRBV24-1 combines with J gene TRBJ1-1; D gene unclear. V was shortened by 4 bases and J by 11 bases, with 13 bases between the two germline ends. Germline V gives CDR1 KGHDR, CDR2 SFDVKD. The CDR3 contains 12 residues. The CDR3, as DNA: TGTGCCACCAGTGACCCTGACACTGGGGCTTTCTTT. Its protein product is CATSDPDTGAFF.

The chain recombines TRBV6-6 with TRBJ1-1; TRBD1 matches at 7 bases. The CDR3 length is 14 residues. Germline CDR1 reads MNHNY; CDR2 reads SVGAGI (reference sequence). Trimming took 6 bases from V and 1 from J; bases not matched to a gene: 5. CDR3 loop: CASSPGQPNTEAFF. The CDR3 nucleotides read TGTGCCAGCAGCCCGGGACAGCCGAACACTGAAGCTTTCTTT.

The V call is TRBV5-4, the J call TRBJ2-2; D perhaps matches TRBD1 (7 bases). Germline CDR1 and CDR2: SGHNT and YYREEE (reference sequence). This CDR3 is 15 amino acids long. V was trimmed by 0 bases and J by 7 bases, leaving 13 bases between them. This chain's CDR3 is CASSLDAGGGGELFF. CDR3 nucleotides: TGTGCCAGCAGCTTGGACGCAGGGGGAGGCGGGGAGCTGTTTTTT.

The chain links TRBV4-1 to TRBJ2-7, with TRBD1 matching 7 bases. Germline CDR1 and CDR2: MGHRA and YSYEKL. This CDR3 is 13 amino acids long. The trim removed 5 bases at V and 8 bases at J, leaving 9 bases unmatched. The CDR3 region is CASSSFLQGQQYF. In DNA, the CDR3 is TGCGCCAGCAGCTCTTTTTTACAGGGGCAGCAGTACTTC.

The chain recombines TRBV4-3 with TRBJ2-3, with D possibly matching TRBD2 (6 bases). V shed 4 bases and J shed 4 bases, with 12 bases lying between them. CDR1 is LGHNA and CDR2 is YSLEER in the germline V gene. This CDR3 spans 14 amino acids. CDR3 in amino acids: CASSPWGDADTQYF. In DNA, the CDR3 is TGCGCCAGCAGCCCGTGGGGGGACGCAGATACGCAGTATTTT.

This sequence joins TRBV28 and TRBJ1-2; no firm D call. Germline V gene data show CDR1 as MDHEN and CDR2 as SYDVKM. The V gene lost 5 bases and the J gene lost 6 bases, with 16 bases spanning the gap. The CDR3 loop spans 14 amino acids. CDR3 sequence reads: CASSKTGMSHGYTF. CDR3 coding DNA: TGTGCCAGCAGTAAAACCGGGATGAGCCATGGCTACACCTTC.

This CDR3 reads CASSLWAFYEQYF. The CDR3 coding sequence is TGTGCCAGCAGTTTATGGGCTTTCTACGAGCAGTACTTC. The chain has TRBV12-3 or TRBV12-4 and TRBJ2-7; D ambiguous. V dropped 2 bases and J dropped 3 bases, with 8 bases sitting between them. The CDR3 contains 13 residues.

The chain links TRBV4-2 to TRBJ2-2; possibly TRBD2 for D (5 bases). This CDR3 contains 16 residues. Trimming took off 4 bases at V and 3 bases at J, with 15 bases between the two ends. Germline CDR1 and CDR2: LGHNA and YNFKEQ. The CDR3 DNA follows: TGTGCCAGCAGCCCGCGGGTCCCGGAGGACACCGGGGAGCTGTTTTTT. This codes for CASSPRVPEDTGELFF.

The CDR3 is CASSIQGGNSPLHF. CDR3 sequence (DNA): TGTGCCAGTAGTATACAGGGAGGTAATTCACCCCTCCACTTT. The genes are TRBV19 and TRBJ1-6, with D possibly TRBD1 on 5 matching bases. Germline CDR1 is LNHDA and CDR2 is SQIVND (reference sequence). The V and J ends lost 2 bases and 6 bases respectively, with 8 bases between them. The CDR3 is 14 residues long.

This chain connects TRBV9 to TRBJ1-1; 7 nucleotides line up with TRBD1. Germline loops: CDR1 SGDLS, CDR2 YYNGEE. The trim removed 7 bases at V and 0 bases at J, leaving 9 bases unmatched. The CDR3 has 15 residues. Here the CDR3 DNA reads TGTGCCAGCGGCCAGGGGGTGGGGATGAACACTGAAGCTTTCTTT. This gives the protein CASGQGVGMNTEAFF.

The chain uses TRBV7-2 and TRBJ1-6; tentatively, D is TRBD1 (5 bases). CDR1 SGHTA and CDR2 FQGNSA come from the germline V gene. V dropped 2 bases and J dropped 13 bases, with 9 bases sitting between them. The CDR3 is made up of 12 amino acids. The CDR3 nucleotides are TGTGCCAGCAGCTTACGGGGGAAGCCCCTCCACTTT. Its translation: CASSLRGKPLHF. The full variable domain, rest sourced from reference TRBV7-2 and TRBJ1-6, is GAGVSQSPSNKVTEKGKDVELRCDPISGHTALYWYRQSLGQGLEFLIYFQGNSAPDKSGLPSDRFSAERTGGSVSTLTIQRTQQEDSAVYLCASSLRGKPLHFGNGTRLTVT.

V is TRBV15 and J is TRBJ2-1; possibly TRBD2 for D (5 bases). The CDR3 totals 15 residues. Between the trimmed V and J ends, which lost 3 bases and 2 bases, there was a span of 11 bases. Germline V lookup: CDR1 LNHNV, CDR2 YYDKDF (reference sequence). In DNA, the CDR3 is TGTGCCACCAGCAGGTCCCTAGCAACCTACAATGAGCAGTTCTTC. Encoded protein: CATSRSLATYNEQFF.